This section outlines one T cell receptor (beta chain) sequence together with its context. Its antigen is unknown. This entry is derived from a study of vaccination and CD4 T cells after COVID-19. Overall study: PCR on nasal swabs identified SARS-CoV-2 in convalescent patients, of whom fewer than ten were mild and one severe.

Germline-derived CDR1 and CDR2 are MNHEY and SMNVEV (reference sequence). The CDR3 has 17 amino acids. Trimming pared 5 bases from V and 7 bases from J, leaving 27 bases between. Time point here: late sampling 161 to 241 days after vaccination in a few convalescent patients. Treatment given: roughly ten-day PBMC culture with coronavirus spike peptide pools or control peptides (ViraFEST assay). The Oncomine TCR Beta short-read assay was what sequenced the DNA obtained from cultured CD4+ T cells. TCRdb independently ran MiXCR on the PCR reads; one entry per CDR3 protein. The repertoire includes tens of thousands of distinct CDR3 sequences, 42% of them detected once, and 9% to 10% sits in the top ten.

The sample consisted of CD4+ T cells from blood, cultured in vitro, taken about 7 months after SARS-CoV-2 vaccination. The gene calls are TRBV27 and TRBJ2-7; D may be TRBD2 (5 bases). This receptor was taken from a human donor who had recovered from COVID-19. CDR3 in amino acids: CASSDPGFLGAPREQYF. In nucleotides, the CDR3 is TGTGCCAGCAGTGACCCGGGGTTTTTGGGAGCACCTCGAGAGCAGTACTTC.